This TCR beta chain was recorded in a study of cytomegalovirus exposure and HLA in healthy donors (dated by TCRdb to between 2016 and 2019). About the study as a whole: An earlier analysis of about 530 of the donors reported about 300 Gb of sequence data and around 100 million unique TCR beta sequences obtained from around 180 million T cells. An early release that covered about 600 HLA-typed donors contained about 300 gigabases of sequencing data and some 87 million unique TCR sequences. Of the 398 genotyped donors, approximately 83% fell in the genetic ancestry cluster associated with self-reported Caucasian donors. The study was designed to test whether signatures of past pathogen exposure could be identified by cataloging public T cell receptors. The T cell repertoires of around 730 subjects were profiled by immunosequencing and related to cytomegalovirus serostatus. In addition to the first cohort of roughly 700 subjects, a separate validation cohort of 100 to 150 different subjects was used. The study combined high-throughput TCR immunosequencing, statistical association of individual TCRs with disease status, and machine learning to predict cytomegalovirus infection status. To study patterns of TCR occurrence, a later analysis re-analyzed previously published TCR beta repertoires from under 750 donors and added high-resolution HLA genotyping. The later analysis used no new phenotypic data to find candidate immune exposures, relying instead on TCR beta sequences and their occurrence across donors. An earlier analysis of nearly 600 of the donors applied high-throughput TCR beta sequencing to assess whether each TCR beta V gene segment acted as functional or pseudogenic. Donor age, sex, ethnicity and CMV serostatus were compiled together with the repertoire data. In a later genetic analysis, genome-wide SNP genotypes for about three fifths of the roughly 670 donors were used, and that subset was treated as a discovery cohort. Every repertoire in the discovery cohort had been generated on one and the same sequencing platform. Class I and class II HLA loci were covered by the typing at four-digit resolution. The number of typed donors differed by locus: 629-630 for A, B, C, DRB1 and DQB1; approximately 520 for DQA1; over 600 for DPA1; and roughly 490 for DPB1. Because of strong linkage in the cohort, roughly five DR-DQ haplotypes were treated as single units for association and clustering. On average, roughly 240,000 unique TCR beta nucleotide sequences were sequenced per donor among a few hundred genotyped donors of the cohort, with 15% to 20% of those sequences being non-productive. Study-wide conclusions, independent of this receptor: For the cohort, immune exposure information was limited to CMV serostatus. In a later analysis, HLA-associated TCR beta chains were found to be more clonally expanded and to have lower generation probabilities than equally common non-associated chains. While some public TCRs were present in many individuals, most TCR sequences turned up only very rarely across donors. In the study, some 160 TCR beta chains were listed as associated with cytomegalovirus. Because counts were too low, about 17 rarely observed V segments, including chromosome 9 orphons, were excluded from the earlier analysis of around 640 of the donors. Only TCR beta chains were sequenced in this cohort, and the absence of alpha or paired-chain data limited detectable features. According to a later analysis, most CMV-associated TCR beta chains appeared to be HLA-restricted, and the HLA associations seemed to be driven largely by CMV exposure. Because HLA typing was missing for some donors at each locus, association tests included only the typed subset. A further reported finding was that TCR beta sequences accurately predicted the HLA-A and HLA-B alleles for most subjects in the first cohort. Strong co-occurrence of HLA alleles, especially DR and DQ, made assigning TCR associations to individual alleles difficult. Several of the top co-occurrence clusters appeared to be linked to parvovirus B19, influenza, CMV and Epstein-Barr virus, according to a later analysis. V-gene and J-gene trimming of TCR beta chains was associated with a missense DCLRE1C variant in a later genetic analysis, and the association was replicated in an independent cohort. According to a later analysis, TCR association rates differed among HLA loci, with DRB1 alleles showing the most associated TCRs and HLA-C alleles showing the fewest. Specific HLA alleles were associated with 15,000 to 20,000 TCR beta sequences at a false discovery rate of 0.05 in a later analysis. The classifier was reported to diagnose cytomegalovirus status with high specificity and sensitivity in both the original cohort and the validation cohort. Presence/absence analyses assumed roughly uniform sequencing depth across donors, an assumption that may not hold. A cluster of highly shared sequence variants was judged likely to be a technical artifact of the sequencing pipeline. Correlated functional status among segregating V segments might be attributable to linkage disequilibrium, but an unknown experimental factor could not be ruled out. In a later genetic analysis, fewer N-insertions in productive TCRs were reported among donors in an Asian-associated ancestry cluster than the roughly 700-donor mean. Because the 87-base-pair reads could not distinguish some IMGT-functional V segments, including TRBV6-2 and TRBV6-3, those segments were excluded. The authors suggested that the approach could potentially be extended to other disease states and immunological phenotypes. A few of the identified cytomegalovirus-associated TCR beta chains were confirmed in vitro to be specific for cytomegalovirus antigens. In an earlier analysis of about 550 of the donors, most TCR beta V segments were observed in productive rearrangements about 90% or about 30% of the time, broadly matching IMGT annotations.

The cohort comprised around 700 healthy bone marrow donors. Cohort members were all nominally healthy when sampled, although unrecorded immune exposures were likely present. The donor tested CMV seronegative, placing the donor among the 350 or so seronegative members of the cohort. Each donor provided a peripheral blood sample, and peripheral blood mononuclear cells were used for TCR beta sequencing. Genomic DNA extraction from the blood cell samples was performed with the Qiagen DNeasy Blood Extraction Kit. V drops 3 bases and J drops 3 bases, leaving 15 bases in between. Spanning cysteine to phenylalanine, the CDR3 consists of 15 amino acids. The only DNA kept is the CDR3, 45 bases in frame from the first base. The germline V gene sets CDR1 to MNHEY and CDR2 to SVGAGI. Of note for this clone: The specificity of this receptor is unknown. No much larger clone is present one base from it, and per-base qualities are unavailable.

Libraries were built with the immunoSEQ multiplex PCR assay. For the multiplex PCR, a mixture combining 60 forward primers for TCR Vbeta segments and 13 reverse primers for TCR Jbeta segments was used. The CDR3 region of rearranged TCR beta genes was amplified from genomic DNA with a multiplex PCR assay. Amplified TCR beta libraries were sequenced as 87-base-pair reads on the Illumina HiSeq System. The paper's data handling went like this. A later analysis counted tens of millions of unique TCR beta chains across the 666 repertoires, and some 11 million of these chains were shared by at least two donors. Raw reads were error-corrected and collapsed into unique sequences by a nearest-neighbor algorithm in which closely related sequences were merged to remove PCR and sequencing errors. Alignment of CDR3 sequences to IMGT reference sequences was used to assign V, D and J gene segments. For a sequence to be retained, a match of at least six nucleotides was required to both a V gene segment and a J gene segment. A rearrangement was called productive if the CDR3 had no stop codons and remained in frame with V and J, and every other rearrangement was called non-productive. CDR3 was defined by IMGT convention, running from the second conserved V-encoded cysteine to the conserved J-encoded phenylalanine. Sequences without an unambiguous match to a single V gene segment were excluded from the earlier analysis of about 640 of the donors. An earlier analysis of a few hundred of the donors called V segments functional above 56.7% productive rearrangements and segregating when the between-donor standard deviation exceeded 5%. A statistical classification framework was built for diagnosing cytomegalovirus status from the catalog of TCR beta chain sequences. V and J gene assignment, in a later analysis, came from comparing TCR nucleotide sequences with IMGT/GENE-DB human TR gene sequences. In a later analysis, CDR3 sequences and most-parsimonious VDJ recombination scenarios were assigned using the TCRdist pipeline. In a later analysis, every TCR beta chain was defined by the combination of its CDR3 amino acid sequence and its V-gene family, and reads without a unique V-gene family were dropped. As a way to deal with suspected cross-contamination and a sequencing artifact, a later analysis dropped approximately 590 nucleotide sequences that were highly shared and had low generation probability. In a later analysis, a clonal expansion index for each public chain was calculated from normalized within-repertoire ranks of inferred template counts. In a later analysis, generation probabilities were computed with a VDJ recombination model fitted to out-of-frame rearrangements, and the resulting probabilities were checked against IGoR. Hypergeometric tests were used in a later analysis to score TCR-TCR, TCR-HLA and TCR-CMV co-occurrence, with a repertoire-size bias correction applied to the TCR pairs. A later analysis estimated false discovery rates by permuting HLA or CMV assignments 20 times. In a later analysis, co-occurring TCRs were grouped with DBSCAN, and TCRdist sequence similarity was added when clustering was performed within HLA-allele-positive subsets. For co-occurrence clustering, repertoires with fewer than 30,000 or more than 120,000 public chains were excluded, along with roughly 5 repertoires with anomalous nucleotide sharing. Sourced from immuneACCESS, this table was stored by TCRdb with only in-frame sequences that have V and J called. A share of the clones is absent; for the studies checked, an unresolved V gene accounts for under half, and the remainder has no known explanation. For V, J and clone size, that table is used; D and trimming come from the DNA. Here the sample has approximately 150,000 clones; approximately 81% occur a single time. Jointly, the top ten make up more than 0.85% of the sample.

Recombination connected TRBV6-5 to TRBJ2-7; TRBD1 is perhaps the D gene, given 5 matching bases. The sample consisted of PBMCs. The sequence derives from a man between 25 and 39 years old in good health and CMV-seronegative. The sequenced DNA is TGTGCCAGCAGTTATGGGGCGCAGGCGAACTACGAGCAGTACTTC. This yields the protein CASSYGAQANYEQYF.